The TCR beta chain under discussion was sequenced for a study of cytomegalovirus exposure and HLA in healthy donors. The germline V and J ends were trimmed by 11 bases and 0 bases, with 11 bases remaining between them. The CDR3 extends over 13 amino acids. CDR1 is SGHTA and CDR2 is FQGTGA in the germline V gene. 60 Vbeta and 13 Jbeta primers were used in PCR. Method: immunoSEQ multiplex PCR; TCRdb's copy keeps in-frame clones and lacks some. The sample carries 80,000 or so clones, 67% recorded once. Sequenced: PBMCs. The receptor comes from a woman between 45 and 60 years old in good health and CMV-seropositive. This chain links TRBV7-3 with TRBJ2-4; perhaps TRBD2 as D (5 bases). This CDR3 reads CASAEGAKNIQYF. CDR3 nucleotide sequence: TGTGCCTCCGCAGAGGGAGCCAAAAACATTCAGTACTTC.